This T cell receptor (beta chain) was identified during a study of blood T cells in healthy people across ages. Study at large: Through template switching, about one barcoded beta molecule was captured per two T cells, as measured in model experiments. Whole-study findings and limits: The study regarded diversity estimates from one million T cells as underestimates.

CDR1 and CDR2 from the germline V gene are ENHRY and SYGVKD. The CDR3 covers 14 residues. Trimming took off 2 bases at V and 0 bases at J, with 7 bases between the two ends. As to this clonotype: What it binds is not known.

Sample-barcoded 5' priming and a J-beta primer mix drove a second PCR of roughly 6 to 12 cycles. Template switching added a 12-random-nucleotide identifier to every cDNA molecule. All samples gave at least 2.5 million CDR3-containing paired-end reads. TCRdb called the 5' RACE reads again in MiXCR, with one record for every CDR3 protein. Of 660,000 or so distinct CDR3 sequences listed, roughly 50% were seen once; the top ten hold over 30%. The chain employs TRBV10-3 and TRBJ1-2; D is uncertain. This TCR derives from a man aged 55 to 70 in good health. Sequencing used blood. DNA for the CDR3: TGTGCCATCAGTGAGATGGGCACTAACTATGGCTACACCTTC. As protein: CAISEMGTNYGYTF.